The entry that follows covers one TCR beta chain sequence. Profiled with immunoSEQ multiplex PCR; TCRdb holds only in-frame clones, not every one. The sample yields about 180,000 clones, approximately 86% seen once. The sample belongs to a study of blood T cell repertoires in COVID-19. Germline CDR1 SGHVS, CDR2 FNYEAQ. The CDR3 has 13 amino acids. V dropped 1 base and J dropped 12 bases, with 15 bases sitting between them. Material: peripheral blood. The source is a man between 50 and 59 years old with active or convalescent COVID-19. This chain uses TRBV7-6 with TRBJ1-1, with a weak D call TRBD1 (5 bases). This chain's CDR3 is CASSLDRLKETFF. CDR3 DNA: TGTGCCAGCAGCTTAGACAGGTTAAAGGAAACTTTCTTT.